These 14 T cell receptor beta chains share one sample of origin, sequenced in a study of human T cells and chemical hapten exposure. From the RACE reads, TCRdb called clonotypes with MiXCR, one entry per CDR3 protein. Among approximately 82,000 distinct CDR3 sequences listed, over 9.5% were seen once. Documented time point: patch test 1, 2 weeks after DPC sensitization. The treatment: therapeutic diphenylcyclopropenone sensitization with weekly scalp DPC. Sequences were derived from whole blood, sampled in connection with sensitization to the hapten diphenylcyclopropenone (DPC). The receptors shown here come from a man aged 40-55 years with alopecia areata. Some clones in this sample may be carry-over from other donors' samples.

This clonotype occurred a few times. This chain links TRBV6-6 with TRBJ1-1; TRBD1 is a possible D gene (5 bases). The length of the CDR3 is 14 residues. The germline V and J ends were trimmed by 2 bases and 6 bases, with 13 bases remaining between them. Germline-derived CDR1 and CDR2 are MNHNY and SVGAGI (reference sequence). CDR3 residues: CASSYDRDRPEAFF. The DNA of the CDR3 is TGTGCCAGCAGTTACGATCGGGACCGCCCTGAAGCTTTCTTT.

This clonotype showed up just a few times. V and J are TRBV7-2 and TRBJ2-5; a possible D gene is TRBD2 (6 bases). Trimming stripped 4 bases from V and 4 bases from J, with 16 bases between. This CDR3 is 15 amino acids long. Germline V CDR1 and CDR2: SGHTA, FQGNSA. DNA for the CDR3: TGTGCCAGCAGCTATGGGGGGAGTCGCGGAGAGACCCAGTACTTC. Residues: CASSYGGSRGETQYF.

A few counts support this clonotype. The chain combines TRBV20-1 with TRBJ2-1, with D maybe TRBD2 (5 bases). The CDR3 consists of 15 residues. Germline CDR1 and CDR2: DFQATT and SNEGSKA (reference sequence). The CDR3 protein is CSSPGGTSSYNEQFF. The CDR3 region has the DNA TGCAGCTCTCCCGGCGGTACTAGCTCCTACAATGAGCAGTTCTTC.

This clonotype appeared many times. The rearrangement uses TRBV6-5 and TRBJ1-3, with D uncertain. The CDR3 runs 14 residues. Germline CDR1 and CDR2: MNHEY and SVGAGI. V shed 8 bases and J shed 0 bases, with 11 bases lying between them. CDR3 DNA: TGTGCCAGCCGTGAGGGTGGCTCTGGAAACACCATATATTTT. Translation gives CASREGGSGNTIYF.

This clonotype was seen only a few times. The J gene is TRBJ1-2, the V gene TRBV7-2; 8 bases fit TRBD1. The V gene end was trimmed by 0 bases and the J gene end by 6 bases; junction bases not matched to a gene: 0. Germline V gene data show CDR1 as SGHTA and CDR2 as FQGNSA. The CDR3 has 13 residues. For the CDR3, the DNA is TGTGCCAGCAGCTTAGCGGGACAGGATGGCTACACCTTC. Its translation is CASSLAGQDGYTF.

This clonotype was observed a handful of times. V and J are TRBV6-5 and TRBJ2-1; D remains ambiguous. The CDR3 is 10 residues long. The germline V and J ends were trimmed by 4 bases and 9 bases, with 4 bases remaining between them. CDR1 and CDR2 from the germline V gene are MNHEY and SVGAGI. CDR3 DNA: TGTGCCAGCAGTTTCGGTGAGCAGTTCTTC. Translated: CASSFGEQFF.

This clonotype appeared many times. The chain couples TRBV29-1 to TRBJ1-1, with D hard to call. V gave up 4 bases and J gave up 1 base, with 4 bases separating them. The germline V gene encodes CDR1 SQVTM and CDR2 ANQGSEA. The CDR3 totals 11 residues. The CDR3 region has the DNA TGCAGCGTTGTCCCGAACACTGAAGCTTTCTTT. Protein: CSVVPNTEAFF.

The chain couples TRBV19 to TRBJ1-5; 8 nucleotides match TRBD1. CDR1 LNHDA and CDR2 SQIVND come from the germline V gene (reference sequence). Trimming took 3 bases from V and 5 from J; bases not matched to a gene: 6. This CDR3 is 15 amino acids long. CDR3 in amino acids: CASSIAGQGDQPQHF. The CDR3 DNA follows: TGTGCCAGTAGTATCGCAGGACAGGGCGATCAGCCCCAGCATTTT.

This clonotype was counted only a few times. CDR3 in amino acids: CASTPGVTASEKRLAQYF. The DNA for the CDR3 is TGTGCCAGCACCCCGGGGGTTACGGCTTCGGAGAAGAGACTGGCCCAGTACTTC. The J gene is TRBJ2-5, the V gene TRBV6-2 or TRBV6-3; D perhaps matches TRBD2 (6 bases). In germline, CDR1 is MNHEY, CDR2 SVGEGT. With 7 bases removed from V and 9 bases from J, the gap between germline ends came to 33 bases. CDR3 size: 18 residues.

This clonotype was recorded at least ten times. The chain couples TRBV5-1 to TRBJ1-1, with TRBD1 identical over 7 bases. The CDR3 sequence is 13 residues long. Germline CDR1 is SGHRS and CDR2 is YFSETQ. V shed 0 bases and J 5 bases; nucleotides not matched to a gene: 1. The CDR3 region is CASSLEGATEAFF. CDR3 DNA: TGCGCCAGCAGCTTGGAGGGGGCAACTGAAGCTTTCTTT.

There are a few counts of this clonotype. This chain connects TRBV6-7 to TRBJ2-1; TRBD2 agrees at 14 bases. TRBV6-7 is known as an ORF, though its function is uncertain. Trimming at V came to 1 base and at J to 2 bases, leaving 7 bases not matched to a gene. The CDR3 covers 19 residues. The CDR3 is CASSYFRTSGRCPYNEQFF. Here the CDR3 DNA reads TGTGCCAGCAGTTACTTCAGGACTAGCGGGAGGTGCCCCTACAATGAGCAGTTCTTC.

The V and J genes are TRBV19 and TRBJ1-1; D perhaps matches TRBD1 (5 bases). CDR1 and CDR2 (germline): LNHDA, SQIVND (reference sequence). V was shortened by 7 bases and J by 6 bases, with 18 bases between the two germline ends. This CDR3 spans 14 amino acids. The CDR3 spells CASTLRGEHAEAFF. The CDR3 DNA is TGTGCCAGTACACTTCGGGGGGAGCACGCTGAAGCTTTCTTT.

The sample holds many counts of this clonotype. This rearrangement joins TRBV28 to TRBJ1-1; D unresolved. Germline CDR1 is MDHEN and CDR2 is SYDVKM. V was cut by 5 bases and J by 11 bases, with 15 bases left in between. This CDR3 region has 12 residues. Here the CDR3 reads CASSPPSQRAFF. The CDR3 DNA follows: TGTGCCAGCAGTCCCCCTAGCCAAAGGGCTTTCTTT.

This clonotype was picked up many times. A read error may produce the germline difference seen at one junction end. The genes are TRBV7-7 and TRBJ2-5, with 7 bases that match TRBD1. The CDR3 sequence is 14 residues long. Germline lookup yields CDR1 SSHAT and CDR2 FNYEAQ (reference sequence). CDR3 DNA: TGTGCTAGCAGCCCGGGACAGAGGAGGGAGACCCAGTACTTC. Protein product: CASSPGQRRETQYF.